One and the same sample provided the 32 T cell receptor beta chains below, sequenced in a study of post-analysis software for immune sequencing data. Each TCR beta cDNA library carried unique molecular identifiers. TCRdb recomputed calls from the PCR reads with MiXCR, one row per CDR3 protein. The profile shows some 700,000 distinct CDR3 sequences, 55% to 60% of them singletons. The antigens for these receptors are not known. Regarding the study as a whole: Included in a set of 5 or 6 TRBV segments more frequent in patients than controls were TRBV5-6, TRBV5-1 and TRBV20-1.

Sequenced material: blood. Receptors were obtained from a girl aged 2-10 years with multiple sclerosis.

This chain links TRBV24-1 with TRBJ1-5; the D is unclear. The CDR3 is made up of 13 amino acids. The germline V and J ends were trimmed by 5 bases and 5 bases, with 9 bases remaining between them. Germline V CDR1 and CDR2: KGHDR, SFDVKD. The CDR3 DNA reads as TGTGCCACCAGTGTTGGGTCTGATCAGCCCCAGCATTTT. This sequence encodes CATSVGSDQPQHF.

The sample holds a few counts of this clonotype. The rearrangement links TRBV29-1 to TRBJ2-3; either TRBD1 or TRBD2 may supply D (5 bases each). The ends were cut back, 6 bases at V and 6 bases at J, with 19 bases in the middle. This CDR3 is 14 amino acids long. Germline-derived CDR1 and CDR2 are SQVTM and ANQGSEA. The CDR3 region is CSVAGPGARDTQYF. In DNA form, the CDR3 reads TGCAGCGTCGCGGGCCCCGGGGCGAGGGATACGCAGTATTTT.

The chain links TRBV9 to TRBJ1-1; D is ambiguous. Trimming took 1 base from V and 4 from J, leaving 11 bases between them. The CDR3 extends over 14 amino acids. Germline V gene data show CDR1 as SGDLS and CDR2 as YYNGEE. The CDR3 reads CASSVMLPGTEAFF. The CDR3 bases are TGTGCCAGCAGCGTAATGTTGCCGGGCACTGAAGCTTTCTTT.

V is TRBV4-1 and J is TRBJ2-7, with 9 bases lining up with TRBD1. The J call may be wrong; the DNA end is better matched by TRBJ2-5. CDR1 MGHRA and CDR2 YSYEKL come from the germline V gene. The CDR3 covers 15 residues. CDR3 bases: TGCGCCAGCAGCCAACCGGGACAGGGTAGCGAGACCCAGTACTTC. Translated: CASSQPGQGSETQYF.

The chain couples TRBV6-6 to TRBJ2-1, with 11 bases lining up with TRBD2. This CDR3 is built from 16 residues. Germline values: CDR1 MNHNY, CDR2 SVGAGI (reference sequence). V lost 1 base, J lost 8 bases, and 7 bases stayed unmatched. CDR3 residues: CASSYLASGRLDEQFF. The CDR3 DNA reads TGTGCCAGCAGTTACTTGGCTAGCGGGAGGTTGGATGAGCAGTTCTTC.

The chain joins TRBV12-3 or TRBV12-4 to TRBJ1-1; 8 nucleotides match TRBD1. Losses at the gene ends were 5 bases for V and 5 bases for J; bases not matched to a gene: 7. This CDR3 has 14 amino acids. In DNA, the CDR3 is TGTGCCAGCAGTATAACAGGGGGAAGGACTGAAGCTTTCTTT. Translated, it gives CASSITGGRTEAFF.

V usage is TRBV5-1 and J usage is TRBJ2-7; TRBD2 matches 14 bases. The V gene end was trimmed by 4 bases and the J gene end by 7 bases; junction bases not matched to a gene: 10. Germline assignment: CDR1 SGHRS and CDR2 YFSETQ. CDR3 length equals 16 residues. CDR3 sequence reads: CASSEGLAGVADEQYF. The CDR3 DNA reads TGCGCCAGCAGCGAGGGACTAGCGGGAGTGGCCGATGAGCAGTACTTC.

This rearrangement joins TRBV5-1 to TRBJ2-1, with 10 bases matching TRBD2. The CDR3 runs to 16 residues. Germline CDR1 reads SGHRS; CDR2 reads YFSETQ. The J segment lost 2 bases and the V segment lost 6 bases, leaving 8 bases of the junction unmatched. CDR3 nucleotide sequence: TGCGCCAGCAAGCCGGCTAGCGGGAGTACCTACAATGAGCAGTTCTTC. Protein sequence: CASKPASGSTYNEQFF.

V usage is TRBV20-1 and J usage is TRBJ2-5, with D possibly TRBD2 on 6 matching bases. Trimming took 6 bases from V and 4 from J, leaving 21 bases between them. The CDR3 has 15 amino acids. Germline assignment: CDR1 DFQATT and CDR2 SNEGSKA (reference sequence). The CDR3, as DNA: TGCAGTGCCGAACATCGGGGCCCCGGGGGAGAGACCCAGTACTTC. It specifies CSAEHRGPGGETQYF.

A remark on this clonotype: The junction and the germline gene differ at one end; a read error may be behind it. J is TRBJ2-7 and V is TRBV20-1; 12 positions match TRBD1. The DNA end is a closer match to TRBJ2-5, so the J assignment may be wrong. CDR3 length: 16 amino acids. CDR1 DFQATT and CDR2 SNEGSKA come from the germline V gene (reference sequence). The CDR3 region is CSAGTGGHPNQETQYF. As DNA, the CDR3 is TGCAGTGCTGGGACAGGGGGCCACCCTAACCAGGAGACCCAGTACTTC.

The chain is built from TRBV18 and TRBJ2-3; TRBD2 is a possible D gene (6 bases). The ends were cut back, 6 bases at V and 2 bases at J, with 9 bases in the middle. CDR3 length: 13 amino acids. Germline values: CDR1 KGHSH, CDR2 LQKENI. The CDR3 DNA sequence: TGTGCCAGCTCCCGGGGGACCACAGATACGCAGTATTTT. This codes for CASSRGTTDTQYF.

This chain connects TRBV20-1 to TRBJ2-3; D gene ambiguous. The CDR3 loop spans 13 amino acids. The germline CDR1 and CDR2 sequences are DFQATT and SNEGSKA (reference sequence). The V and J ends lost 3 bases and 0 bases respectively, with 7 bases between them. The CDR3 DNA sequence: TGCAGTGCTAGCGAGGCCAGCACAGATACGCAGTATTTT. Translation: CSASEASTDTQYF.

V usage is TRBV6-1 and J usage is TRBJ2-1; TRBD1 aligns across 7 bases. The CDR3 spans 13 residues. Trimming cost V 8 bases and J 3 bases; bases outside gene matches: 4. From germline, CDR1 is MNHNS and CDR2 SASEGT. In DNA, the CDR3 is TGTGCCAGCCTGGGGGACAGCTACAATGAGCAGTTCTTC. This codes for CASLGDSYNEQFF.

This chain links TRBV6-2 or TRBV6-3 with TRBJ1-1; D remains unclear. CDR3 length equals 17 residues. CDR1 is MNHEY, CDR2 SVGEGT, per germline. Trimming left V 0 bases short and J 1 base short, with 15 bases between. For the CDR3, the DNA is TGTGCCAGCAGTTACTCGAAGGGCACGAAATGGAACACTGAAGCTTTCTTT. Its translation: CASSYSKGTKWNTEAFF.

The chain carries TRBV18 and TRBJ2-7; unclear D gene. Germline V lookup: CDR1 KGHSH, CDR2 LQKENI. CDR3 length: 16 residues. V was shortened by 5 bases and J by 4 bases, with 21 bases between the two germline ends. The CDR3, as DNA: TGTGCCAGCTCAATCGCCGCCCCGGGTCTCCGATACGAGCAGTACTTC. Its translation: CASSIAAPGLRYEQYF.

This chain connects TRBV5-1 to TRBJ2-5, with D unclear. Germline lookup yields CDR1 SGHRS and CDR2 YFSETQ. V was trimmed by 0 bases and J by 7 bases, leaving 16 bases between them. The CDR3 covers 15 residues. CDR3 DNA: TGCGCCAGCAGCTTGGATGGGCTAATTAGTCGGACCCAGTACTTC. The encoded protein is CASSLDGLISRTQYF.

This clonotype occurred a few times. The rearrangement links TRBV6-2 or TRBV6-3 to TRBJ2-5; 9 bases fit TRBD1. The CDR3 extends over 15 amino acids. Germline assignment: CDR1 MNHEY and CDR2 SVGEGT. V lost 5 bases to trimming and J lost 11 bases; unmatched junction nucleotides: 15. CDR3: CASSSSGQGTREQYF. In DNA, the CDR3 is TGTGCCAGCAGTAGCTCTGGACAGGGGACGAGGGAGCAGTACTTC.

This clonotype has only a few counts. This sequence joins TRBV9 and TRBJ2-1, with no clear D. V was shortened by 0 bases and J by 12 bases, with 13 bases between the two germline ends. CDR1 and CDR2 (germline): SGDLS, YYNGEE. The CDR3 is 13 amino acids. CDR3 sequence reads: CASSVDSASGQFF. The CDR3 DNA reads as TGTGCCAGCAGCGTAGACTCGGCCTCCGGGCAGTTCTTC.

This chain uses TRBV12-3 or TRBV12-4 with TRBJ2-1, with 7 bases lining up with TRBD2. V lost 3 bases and J lost 3; bases outside the gene matches: 5. The CDR3 runs 15 residues. In DNA form, the CDR3 reads TGTGCCAGCAGTTTCTGGCTAGCGGACTACAATGAGCAGTTCTTC. This gives the protein CASSFWLADYNEQFF.

This chain uses TRBV27 with TRBJ2-1, with D tentatively TRBD1 (5 bases). This CDR3 contains 12 residues. In germline, CDR1 is MNHEY, CDR2 SMNVEV (reference sequence). The V end lost 2 bases, the J end lost 12 bases, and 11 bases lay between the germline ends. CDR3 amino acids: CASSLVLQGQFF. The CDR3 DNA reads as TGTGCCAGCAGTTTAGTCCTGCAGGGGCAGTTCTTC.

The chain couples TRBV7-9 to TRBJ1-2; D is possibly TRBD1 (5 bases). CDR1 SEHNR and CDR2 FQNEAQ come from the germline V gene (reference sequence). V shed 1 base and J shed 4 bases, with 16 bases lying between them. The CDR3 is 16 residues long. The CDR3 here is CASSLVIMDTSYGYTF. The CDR3 nucleotides are TGTGCCAGCAGCTTAGTGATAATGGACACCAGCTATGGCTACACCTTC.

Only a few counts were recorded for this clonotype. The rearrangement links TRBV5-1 to TRBJ2-3, with D possibly TRBD2 on 6 matching bases. Trimming took 4 bases from V and 0 from J, leaving 15 bases between them. Germline CDR1 and CDR2: SGHRS and YFSETQ. There are 16 residues in the CDR3. In DNA form, the CDR3 reads TGCGCCAGCAGCCCCAGGGACTCCCGGAGCACAGATACGCAGTATTTT. Its translation: CASSPRDSRSTDTQYF.

This clonotype has only a few counts. V and J are TRBV2 and TRBJ2-1, with 7 bases lining up with TRBD2. The CDR3 has 11 residues. The germline CDR1 and CDR2 sequences are SNHLY and FYNNEI. The V gene end was trimmed by 10 bases and the J gene end by 6 bases; junction bases not matched to a gene: 3. The CDR3 DNA reads TGTGCCACCGGCGGGGGCAATGAGCAGTTCTTC. Translating gives CATGGGNEQFF.

This clonotype was detected only a few times. The chain has TRBV27 and TRBJ2-7, with D possibly being TRBD1 (6 bases). Germline V gives CDR1 MNHEY, CDR2 SMNVEV (reference sequence). V shed 8 bases and J shed 1 base, with 27 bases lying between them. The CDR3 extends over 18 amino acids. The CDR3 nucleotides are TGTGCCAGCTCACGGACAACATCACAGGGATTGCGGTCCTACGAGCAGTACTTC. Translating gives CASSRTTSQGLRSYEQYF.

This rearrangement joins TRBV5-1 to TRBJ2-3, with TRBD1 matching 9 bases. V was pared by 3 bases and J by 2 bases, with 13 bases of the junction left unmatched. CDR1 SGHRS and CDR2 YFSETQ come from the germline V gene. CDR3 length: 18 amino acids. The CDR3 nucleotides are TGCGCCAGCAGCTCCGTATACCGGGACAGGGTAATCACAGATACGCAGTATTTT. This encodes CASSSVYRDRVITDTQYF.

As to this clonotype: Since no conserved phenylalanine or tryptophan closes the CDR3, a read error is the likely cause. The chain couples TRBV7-8 to TRBJ2-3, with TRBD2 identical over 8 bases. J gave up 8 bases and V 1 base, and 8 bases lay outside the gene matches. Germline CDR1 is SGHVS and CDR2 is FQNEAQ. The CDR3 loop spans 15 amino acids. This CDR3 is CASSLGDGGAFTQYC. In nucleotides, the CDR3 is TGTGCCAGCAGCTTAGGGGACGGGGGGGCGTTTACGCAGTATTGT.

The CDR3 DNA sequence: TGCAGTGCTAGCCGATGGGACAGCTCCTACGAGCAGTACTTC. As protein: CSASRWDSSYEQYF. V usage is TRBV20-1 and J usage is TRBJ2-7, with 7 bases identical to TRBD1. Germline loops: CDR1 DFQATT, CDR2 SNEGSKA (reference sequence). The CDR3 has 14 residues. V shed 3 bases, J shed 0 bases, and the junction held 5 bases outside the gene matches.

This rearrangement joins TRBV7-9 to TRBJ2-3; no clear D. The CDR3 runs 15 residues. The V gene's germline CDR1 is SEHNR and CDR2 FQNEAQ (reference sequence). Trimming took 0 bases from V and 2 from J, leaving 9 bases between them. The CDR3 reads CASSLANSNTDTQYF. As DNA, the CDR3 is TGTGCCAGCAGCTTAGCTAATAGTAACACAGATACGCAGTATTTT.

This chain joins TRBV12-3 or TRBV12-4 and TRBJ2-7; the D gene is possibly TRBD2 (6 bases). The J call may be faulty, since TRBJ2-4 better matches the DNA end. The CDR3 extends over 16 amino acids. This CDR3 is CASTGGGKTAKNIQYF. CDR3 bases: TGTGCCAGCACAGGTGGGGGGAAAACAGCCAAAAACATTCAGTACTTC.

This chain connects TRBV7-9 to TRBJ1-1, with D hard to call. Trimming shortened V by 1 base and J by 7 bases, and 10 bases separated the two germline ends. Germline-derived CDR1 and CDR2 are SEHNR and FQNEAQ (reference sequence). The CDR3 spans 13 residues. The CDR3 loop reads CASSLDARLEAFF. For the CDR3, the DNA is TGTGCCAGCAGCTTAGACGCGAGGCTTGAAGCTTTCTTT. Together with reference TRBV7-9 and TRBJ1-1, the CDR3 gives the full variable domain: DTGVSQNPRHKITKRGQNVTFRCDPISEHNRLYWYRQTLGQGPEFLTYFQNEAQLEKSRLLSDRFSAERPKGSFSTLEIQRTEQGDSAMYLCASSLDARLEAFFGQGTRLTVV.

The CDR3 nucleotides are TGTGCCAGCAGCTGGATCGGAGGGGCTCCCACAGATACGCAGTATTTT. It encodes CASSWIGGAPTDTQYF. This chain connects TRBV7-8 to TRBJ2-3; D perhaps matches TRBD2 (6 bases). This CDR3 has 16 amino acids. CDR1 is SGHVS and CDR2 is FQNEAQ in the germline V gene. V shed 4 bases and J shed 2 bases, with 16 bases lying between them.

V is TRBV18 and J is TRBJ2-3; 11 bases match TRBD2. The ends lost 3 bases at V and 3 bases at J; junction bases unmatched: 11. Germline CDR1 reads KGHSH; CDR2 reads LQKENI. This CDR3 contains 18 residues. CDR3 amino acids: CASSPIPTSGALTDTQYF. The DNA of the CDR3 is TGTGCCAGCTCACCTATCCCGACTAGCGGGGCGTTAACAGATACGCAGTATTTT.